A single sample is the source of the 6 T cell receptor beta chains below, sequenced in a study of shared clonotypes between healthy human individuals. Assay used: immunoSEQ multiplex PCR; TCRdb lists only in-frame clones, some missing. In the table there are a few million clones, just over 90% of which are singletons. Selected positively for CCR7 and CD45RO-negative, naive CD8 cells excluded terminally differentiated effector memory CD45RA+ cells. Sequences were obtained from naive CD8+ T cells from PBMCs. These receptors were taken from a man between 18 and 29 years old in good health. Some clones in this sample may be carry-over from other donors' samples.

Of note for this clone: The junction does not match germline at one end; this may be a read error. The chain joins TRBV2 to TRBJ2-7; D gene unclear. CDR1 and CDR2 from the germline V gene are SNHLY and FYNNEI. This CDR3 is built from 12 residues. CDR3 nucleotides: TGTGCCAGCAGTGACTCCCGCTACGGGCAGTACTTC. Encoded protein: CASSDSRYGQYF.

The V call is TRBV7-2, the J call TRBJ2-1; D gene ambiguous. CDR3 length: 12 amino acids. V lost 2 bases and J lost 9, with 8 bases in between. The V gene's germline CDR1 is SGHTA and CDR2 FQGNSA. DNA of the CDR3: TGTGCCAGCAGCTTACTAGAGGCTGAGCAGTTCTTC. This translates into CASSLLEAEQFF.

The V gene is TRBV25-1, the J gene TRBJ2-1; D is uncertain. V lost 6 bases and J lost 3, with 12 bases in between. The CDR3 length is 14 residues. Per germline, CDR1 MGHDK and CDR2 SYGVNS. CDR3 sequence reads: CASSPKLFYNEQFF. CDR3 DNA: TGTGCCAGCAGCCCTAAGCTTTTCTACAATGAGCAGTTCTTC.

This clone was recorded a few times. Other DNA variants within this sample encode the same CDR3. The genes are TRBV10-3 and TRBJ1-1; D uncertain. The length of the CDR3 is 12 residues. Germline CDR1 is ENHRY and CDR2 is SYGVKD. The V end lost 1 base, the J end lost 2 bases, and 2 bases lay between the germline ends. The CDR3 region is CAISEFNTEAFF. CDR3 DNA sequence: TGTGCCATCAGTGAGTTCAACACTGAAGCTTTCTTT.

The rearrangement joins TRBV27 to TRBJ2-1; TRBD1 matches 7 bases. The V gene's germline CDR1 is MNHEY and CDR2 SMNVEV (reference sequence). The CDR3 runs 15 residues. V dropped 6 bases and J dropped 8; count of bases not matched to a gene: 13. The CDR3 bases are TGTGCCAGCAGACCGGACAGGCTGGCCCCCGATGAGCAGTTCTTC. Its protein product is CASRPDRLAPDEQFF.

This chain uses TRBV5-1 with TRBJ1-5; TRBD1 matches at 7 bases. The germline gives CDR1 SGHRS, CDR2 YFSETQ. The trim removed 2 bases at V and 1 base at J, leaving 6 bases unmatched. The CDR3 is 16 residues long. CDR3: CASSLLPTGSNQPQHF. As DNA, the CDR3 is TGCGCCAGCAGCTTACTACCGACAGGGAGCAATCAGCCCCAGCATTTT.